This T cell receptor (beta chain) originates from a study of T cell changes during pregnancy in multiple sclerosis. The data were produced by immunoSEQ multiplex PCR, yet TCRdb's version contains in-frame clones alone and is incomplete. The sample shows about 21,000 clones, roughly 90% of them seen only once. Trimming cost V 1 base and J 0 bases, with 6 bases left between them. The CDR3 is 14 residues long. Germline V gene sequence: CDR1 LGHNA, CDR2 YNFKEQ. The sample holds one count of this clone. The chain is built from TRBV4-2 and TRBJ1-2; D is unresolved. Here the sequenced sample was CD4+ T cells from peripheral blood mononuclear cells, taken in the third trimester of pregnancy. This TCR came from a female donor with multiple sclerosis, enrolled in a pregnancy study. CDR3 protein: CASSQGVTNYGYTF. The CDR3 nucleotides read TGTGCCAGCAGCCAAGGCGTCACTAACTATGGCTACACCTTC.